Following are 27 T cell receptor beta chains from one sample sequenced in a study of shared clonotypes between healthy human individuals. Assay: immunoSEQ multiplex PCR; the TCRdb copy retains only in-frame clones and omits some. The repertoire consists of about half a million clones, with around 79% occurring once and the leading ten covering less than 15%. The sequencing sample was made of PBMCs. These receptor sequences come from a woman aged 40 to 50 in good health. Some clones in this sample may be carry-over from other donors' samples.

This chain connects TRBV19 to TRBJ2-2, with 9 positions matching TRBD2. CDR1 is LNHDA and CDR2 is SQIVND in the germline V gene (reference sequence). The CDR3 contains 14 residues. The V and J ends lost 4 bases and 5 bases, in that order; junction bases with no gene match: 2. For the CDR3, the DNA is TGTGCCAGTAGTAGCGGGAGGGATACCGGGGAGCTGTTTTTT. It translates to CASSSGRDTGELFF.

This clone was seen a single time. V and J are TRBV28 and TRBJ2-3; 11 bases line up with TRBD1. The V and J ends lost 5 bases and 2 bases, in that order; junction bases with no gene match: 6. This CDR3 has 16 amino acids. Looked up from germline, CDR1 is MDHEN and CDR2 is SYDVKM. The CDR3, as DNA: TGTGCCAGCAGTCCTAGGACAGGGGGCTTCACAGATACGCAGTATTTT. Encoded protein: CASSPRTGGFTDTQYF.

In its sample, this clone was seen a few times. The V and J genes are TRBV9 and TRBJ2-7, with 10 nucleotides matching TRBD1. The germline V gene has CDR1 SGDLS and CDR2 YYNGEE. After removal of 4 bases from V and 0 bases from J, the junction contained 4 bases not matched to a gene. CDR3 length: 15 amino acids. The CDR3 DNA reads as TGTGCCAGCAGCCGAAGACAGGGGGCCTCCTACGAGCAGTACTTC. This codes for CASSRRQGASYEQYF.

The J gene is TRBJ2-3, the V gene TRBV19, with 8 bases that match TRBD1. The CDR3 extends over 15 amino acids. Trimming cost V 5 bases and J 4 bases; bases outside gene matches: 8. Germline V gene data show CDR1 as LNHDA and CDR2 as SQIVND (reference sequence). Here the CDR3 reads CASSHRTGPADTQYF. The CDR3 DNA reads TGTGCCAGTAGTCACCGGACAGGGCCCGCAGATACGCAGTATTTT. Combining the CDR3 with reference TRBV19 and TRBJ2-3 gives the whole variable domain DGGITQSPKYLFRKEGQNVTLSCEQNLNHDAMYWYRQDPGQGLRLIYYSQIVNDFQKGDIAEGYSVSREKKESFPLTVTSAQKNPTAFYLCASSHRTGPADTQYFGPGTRLTVL.

The sample holds a few counts of this clone. V usage is TRBV9 and J usage is TRBJ2-1; TRBD1 is a possible D gene (5 bases). Per the germline V gene, CDR1 is SGDLS and CDR2 is YYNGEE. This CDR3 comprises 15 residues. The V end was cut by 0 bases, the J end by 0 bases, with 7 bases between. Here the CDR3 DNA reads TGTGCCAGCAGCGTAGGAAGGGGCTCCTACAATGAGCAGTTCTTC. Protein: CASSVGRGSYNEQFF.

The rearrangement links TRBV28 to TRBJ2-1; TRBD2 aligns across 9 bases. Germline V gene lookup returns CDR1 MDHEN and CDR2 SYDVKM. The CDR3 contains 17 residues. V lost 4 bases and J lost 5; bases outside the gene matches: 12. The CDR3 coding sequence is TGTGCCAGCAGTTCCGAGCAGCGGACTAGCGAAAACAATGAGCAGTTCTTC. Its translation is CASSSEQRTSENNEQFF.

The chain is built from TRBV6-5 and TRBJ2-3; 8 bases match TRBD2. This CDR3 comprises 14 residues. Germline V gene sequence: CDR1 MNHEY, CDR2 SVGAGI. The junction had 7 bases not matched to a gene; V was cut back by 11 bases and J by 0 bases. For the CDR3, the DNA is TGTGCCCTACGGGAGGGCCGAAGCACAGATACGCAGTATTTT. It translates to CALREGRSTDTQYF.

This clone has just a few counts. The rearrangement joins TRBV11-3 to TRBJ2-7, with TRBD2 as a possible D gene (5 bases). Germline CDR1 reads SGHNT; CDR2 reads YENEEA. The CDR3 has 15 amino acids. Deletions cut 5 bases from V and 1 base from J, with 15 bases between. The CDR3 region is CASSAGRGESYEQYF. In nucleotides, the CDR3 is TGTGCCAGCAGCGCAGGACGGGGTGAGTCCTACGAGCAGTACTTC.

This clone appeared once. V usage is TRBV9 and J usage is TRBJ2-3; D might be TRBD2 (7 bases). Germline V gives CDR1 SGDLS, CDR2 YYNGEE. This CDR3 comprises 16 residues. V was pared by 3 bases and J by 2 bases, with 16 bases between. In nucleotides, the CDR3 is TGTGCCAGCAGCGGAAGGGAGGGACAACTCACAGATACGCAGTATTTT. Translated: CASSGREGQLTDTQYF. The variable domain in full, with the rest retrieved from reference TRBV9 and TRBJ2-3, is DSGVTQTPKHLITATGQRVTLRCSPRSGDLSVYWYQQSLDQGLQFLIQYYNGEERAKGNILERFSAQQFPDLHSELNLSSLELGDSALYFCASSGREGQLTDTQYFGPGTRLTVL.

Turning to this clone: Other nucleotide sequences in the sample specify the same CDR3. The rearrangement joins TRBV7-2 to TRBJ2-1; D call uncertain. With 1 base removed from V and 0 bases from J, the gap between germline ends came to 7 bases. The CDR3 contains 15 residues. CDR1 and CDR2 (germline): SGHTA, FQGNSA. For the CDR3, the DNA is TGTGCCAGCAGCTTAGTCTCGAGCTCCTACAATGAGCAGTTCTTC. Amino acid sequence: CASSLVSSSYNEQFF.

The V and J genes are TRBV4-2 and TRBJ2-7; TRBD1 matches at 8 bases. V shed 1 base and J 3 bases; nucleotides not matched to a gene: 8. CDR1 LGHNA and CDR2 YNFKEQ come from the germline V gene. The CDR3 loop spans 16 amino acids. As DNA, the CDR3 is TGTGCCAGCAGCCAAGCAGCGGCAGGGGGCTTCTACGAGCAGTACTTC. The encoded protein is CASSQAAAGGFYEQYF.

The genes are TRBV7-3 and TRBJ2-3; D call uncertain. V lost 5 bases, J lost 5 bases, and 14 bases lay in between. The germline CDR1 and CDR2 sequences are SGHTA and FQGTGA. The CDR3 consists of 14 residues. The CDR3 DNA sequence: TGTGCCAGCAGCGTAGGAAGTGCGCTAGATACGCAGTATTTT. It specifies CASSVGSALDTQYF.

The chain uses TRBV10-1 and TRBJ2-1; 10 bases map to TRBD2. Germline CDR1 is WNHNN and CDR2 is SYGVQD (reference sequence). V shed 1 base and J 0 bases; nucleotides not matched to a gene: 6. The CDR3 totals 18 residues. The CDR3 DNA sequence: TGCGCCAGCAGTGAGTTGGGCGCTAGCGGGAGCTCCTACAATGAGCAGTTCTTC. Protein sequence: CASSELGASGSSYNEQFF.

This clone has just one count. The chain employs TRBV15 and TRBJ2-1; 10 bases fit TRBD2. The CDR3 runs 16 residues. The trim removed 0 bases at V and 3 bases at J, leaving 2 bases unmatched. Germline lookup yields CDR1 LNHNV and CDR2 YYDKDF (reference sequence). CDR3 in DNA: TGTGCCACCAGCAGAGAACTAGCGGGACACTACAATGAGCAGTTCTTC. This sequence encodes CATSRELAGHYNEQFF.

This clone was recorded once. The chain links TRBV7-2 to TRBJ1-5; D ambiguous. With 5 bases removed from V and 3 bases from J, the gap between germline ends came to 8 bases. This CDR3 region has 13 residues. CDR1 is SGHTA, CDR2 FQGNSA, per germline. CDR3 protein: CASSNIDNQPQHF. CDR3 DNA sequence: TGTGCCAGCAGCAACATAGACAATCAGCCCCAGCATTTT.

Points on this clone: The CDR3 ends on some other residue instead of the conserved phenylalanine or tryptophan, so this is likely a read error. Because the CDR3's place on the DNA is in doubt, the DNA is left out and the CDR3 is given as listed by TCRdb. The V call is TRBV21-1, the J call TRBJ2-7. TRBV21-1 is shown as a pseudogene. The CDR3 has 10 amino acids, counting both end residues. CDR3 sequence: CASSKERPVG.

This clone was counted between two and nine times. This sequence joins TRBV4-1 and TRBJ2-7; D is ambiguous. The V gene lost 5 bases and the J gene lost 2 bases, with 10 bases spanning the gap. Germline V CDR1 and CDR2: MGHRA, YSYEKL. The CDR3 spans 13 residues. This CDR3 reads CASSEFAAYEQYF. In DNA form, the CDR3 reads TGCGCCAGCAGCGAATTTGCCGCCTACGAGCAGTACTTC.

This clone occurred once. V usage is TRBV28 and J usage is TRBJ2-3, with D possibly matching TRBD2 (5 bases). From germline, CDR1 is MDHEN and CDR2 SYDVKM. The CDR3 sequence is 15 residues long. V dropped 5 bases and J dropped 6 bases, with 18 bases sitting between them. The chain's CDR3 is CASSPRGGSGDTQYF. The CDR3 bases are TGTGCCAGCAGTCCCCGGGGTGGGAGTGGGGATACGCAGTATTTT.

The rearrangement joins TRBV6-4 to TRBJ2-6; D remains ambiguous. The V and J ends lost 4 bases and 4 bases respectively, with 17 bases between them. The CDR3 extends over 17 amino acids. From germline, CDR1 is MRHNA and CDR2 SNTAGT. This CDR3 reads CASSGPTKLGGANVLTF. CDR3 DNA: TGTGCCAGCAGTGGGCCAACGAAACTGGGCGGGGCCAACGTCCTGACTTTC.

The V and J genes are TRBV11-3 and TRBJ2-7; 8 bases map to TRBD1. V was clipped by 5 bases and J by 3 bases; unmatched bases: 3. Germline loops: CDR1 SGHNT, CDR2 YENEEA. The CDR3 has 13 amino acids. The CDR3 DNA is TGTGCCAGCAGCAGTGACAGGGGCTACGAGCAGTACTTC. Translation: CASSSDRGYEQYF.

There are a few counts of this clone. The rearrangement uses TRBV4-2 and TRBJ1-4; 9 bases map to TRBD1. The junction had 4 bases not matched to a gene; V was cut back by 0 bases and J by 5 bases. Germline CDR1 is LGHNA and CDR2 is YNFKEQ. This CDR3 has 16 residues. The CDR3 is CASSQDPGQGNEKLFF. The CDR3 region has the DNA TGTGCCAGCAGCCAAGATCCCGGACAGGGGAATGAAAAACTGTTTTTT.

Here the CDR3 reads CASSSTGSTYEQYF. CDR3 bases: TGTGCCAGCAGTTCGACAGGAAGTACCTACGAGCAGTACTTC. The V and J genes are TRBV28 and TRBJ2-7; perhaps TRBD1 as D (6 bases). CDR3 length equals 14 residues. Germline V CDR1 and CDR2: MDHEN, SYDVKM. Trimming cost V 4 bases and J 2 bases, with 12 bases left between them.

The rearrangement links TRBV29-1 to TRBJ2-7; TRBD1 matches at 12 bases. Germline assignment: CDR1 SQVTM and CDR2 ANQGSEA. Trimming removed 7 bases from V and 7 bases from J; junction bases left unmatched: 14. The CDR3 runs 15 residues. This CDR3 is CSAGDPGQGAREQYF. The DNA of the CDR3 is TGCAGCGCGGGGGACCCGGGACAGGGGGCACGGGAGCAGTACTTC.

V gene TRBV2 combines with J gene TRBJ2-5, with 7 bases that match TRBD2. The CDR3 totals 12 residues. Trimming cost V 7 bases and J 2 bases; bases outside gene matches: 1. Germline values: CDR1 SNHLY, CDR2 FYNNEI. In DNA form, the CDR3 reads TGTGCCAGCAATAGCGGGCAAGAGACCCAGTACTTC. As protein: CASNSGQETQYF. Combining the CDR3 with reference TRBV2 and TRBJ2-5 gives the whole variable domain EPEVTQTPSHQVTQMGQEVILRCVPISNHLYFYWYRQILGQKVEFLVSFYNNEISEKSEIFDDQFSVERPDGSNFTLKIRSTKLEDSAMYFCASNSGQETQYFGPGTRLLVL.

This clone was detected only once. V is TRBV11-2 and J is TRBJ2-3, with 8 bases aligning to TRBD2. The germline gives CDR1 SGHAT, CDR2 FQNNGV. This CDR3 region has 16 residues. Losses at the gene ends were 5 bases for V and 5 bases for J; bases not matched to a gene: 12. CDR3 DNA sequence: TGTGCCAGCAGCCCCCCTAGAGTTCGGGGGGGAGATACGCAGTATTTT. Protein: CASSPPRVRGGDTQYF.

This rearrangement joins TRBV4-3 to TRBJ2-1; D gene ambiguous. Between the trimmed V and J ends, which lost 0 bases and 6 bases, there was a span of 18 bases. The CDR3 spans 17 residues. Per the germline V gene, CDR1 is LGHNA and CDR2 is YSLEER. For the CDR3, the DNA is TGCGCCAGCAGCCAAGATTTAAGGAACCGGATGGGCAATGAGCAGTTCTTC. Residues: CASSQDLRNRMGNEQFF.

The chain couples TRBV5-4 to TRBJ2-3; D not resolved. The CDR3 contains 14 residues. The V gene's germline CDR1 is SGHNT and CDR2 YYREEE (reference sequence). With 0 bases removed from V and 8 bases from J, the gap between germline ends came to 13 bases. CDR3 protein: CASSLAEYRGTQYF. CDR3 DNA: TGTGCCAGCAGCTTGGCCGAGTATCGAGGTACGCAGTATTTT.